What follows describes a single T cell receptor beta chain. This entry comes from a study of cytomegalovirus exposure and HLA in healthy donors. The germline gives CDR1 MNHNS, CDR2 SASEGT. Trimming at V came to 4 bases and at J to 9 bases, leaving 3 bases not matched to a gene. CDR3 size: 12 residues. The PCR contained 60 Vbeta and 13 Jbeta primers. Sequencing used immunoSEQ multiplex PCR; TCRdb keeps in-frame clones, though not all of them. The table includes some 96,000 clones, more than 70% detected once. Source material: PBMCs. The TCR sequence derives from a woman in her fifties or sixties in good health and CMV-seropositive. The gene calls are TRBV6-1 and TRBJ1-5, with 7 bases aligning to TRBD1. The CDR3 DNA sequence: TGTGCCAGCAGTGGACAGGGAGGGCCCCAGCATTTT. Its translation is CASSGQGGPQHF.